Given below is one T cell receptor beta chain in context. Trimming took 3 bases from V and 5 from J; bases not matched to a gene: 11. This CDR3 comprises 15 residues. Germline CDR1 SGHRS, CDR2 YFSETQ. Authors' processing steps: For nucleated cells, counts were estimated from reference gene primer amplification. Profiled with immunoSEQ multiplex PCR; TCRdb holds only in-frame clones, not every one. V, J and clone size are taken as reported in that table, and D and trimming were inferred from the DNA itself. The sample lists under 300,000 clones; about 83% were seen once. This sample was included in a study of blood T cell repertoires in COVID-19. As for the study in general: PBMCs, B-cell-depleted T cells, or T cells provided the cDNA or gDNA that made up the material.

Specimen: peripheral blood. This chain joins TRBV5-1 and TRBJ2-7, with TRBD1 identical over 7 bases. The receptor was derived from an older man with acute or convalescent COVID-19. In nucleotides, the CDR3 is TGCGCCAGCAGCTCCCCCGACAGGGTAATTGACGAGCAGTACTTC. Protein: CASSSPDRVIDEQYF. The whole variable domain, remainder taken from reference TRBV5-1 and TRBJ2-7, is KAGVTQTPRYLIKTRGQQVTLSCSPISGHRSVSWYQQTPGQGLQFLFEYFSETQRNKGNFPGRFSGRQFSNSRSEMNVSTLELGDSALYLCASSSPDRVIDEQYFGPGTRLTVT.